Below, 14 T cell receptor beta chains from the same sample are listed, as sequenced in a study of blood T cell repertoires in COVID-19. Libraries were prepared by immunoSEQ multiplex PCR; TCRdb keeps only in-frame clonotypes and omits some of them. The repertoire has about 120,000 clones, 79% of them found once; the top ten carry about 40%. Sequencing was done on a sample of peripheral blood. Every receptor here comes from a man aged 35 to 55 with active or convalescent COVID-19.

This chain links TRBV27 with TRBJ2-3; D uncertain. Germline loops: CDR1 MNHEY, CDR2 SMNVEV (reference sequence). V gave up 6 bases and J gave up 7 bases, with 20 bases separating them. The CDR3 consists of 15 residues. The CDR3, as DNA: TGTGCCAGCAGCACCGCGAGGAGCTATGGAAATACGCAGTATTTT. Its protein product is CASSTARSYGNTQYF.

This clone was detected only once. The chain combines TRBV28 with TRBJ1-4; TRBD1 is a possible D gene (6 bases). The CDR3 has 13 residues. The V gene's germline CDR1 is MDHEN and CDR2 SYDVKM. V was clipped by 6 bases and J by 11 bases, with 16 bases between them. CDR3 bases: TGTGCCAGCAGCTTACGATCTACAGGGAAACTGTTTTTT. Amino acids: CASSLRSTGKLFF.

The CDR3 protein is CASSLRAGGPEDTQYF. The CDR3 DNA is TGTGCCAGCAGCCTGCGGGCGGGGGGGCCGGAAGATACGCAGTATTTT. The genes are TRBV9 and TRBJ2-3; 9 bases are shared with TRBD2. V dropped 4 bases and J dropped 5; count of bases not matched to a gene: 11. The CDR3 runs 16 residues. The germline gives CDR1 SGDLS, CDR2 YYNGEE. The full variable domain, in which reference TRBV9 and TRBJ2-3 provide the parts outside the CDR3, is DSGVTQTPKHLITATGQRVTLRCSPRSGDLSVYWYQQSLDQGLQFLIQYYNGEERAKGNILERFSAQQFPDLHSELNLSSLELGDSALYFCASSLRAGGPEDTQYFGPGTRLTVL.

The chain uses TRBV5-6 and TRBJ1-3; 9 bases agree with TRBD1. The junction had 16 bases not matched to a gene; V was cut back by 4 bases and J by 11 bases. The germline CDR1 and CDR2 sequences are SGHDT and YYEEEE. This CDR3 is 16 amino acids long. CDR3 sequence (DNA): TGTGCCAGCAGCGAAAACTCCGGGACAGGGTATCTCGCCATATATTTT. Encoded protein: CASSENSGTGYLAIYF. Drawing the rest from reference TRBV5-6 and TRBJ1-3, the complete variable domain is DAGVTQSPTHLIKTRGQQVTLRCSPKSGHDTVSWYQQALGQGPQFIFQYYEEEERQRGNFPDRFSGHQFPNYSSELNVNALLLGDSALYLCASSENSGTGYLAIYFGEGSWLTVV.

V and J are TRBV5-1 and TRBJ2-3, with a tentative D call TRBD1 (7 bases). Germline V gene data show CDR1 as SGHRS and CDR2 as YFSETQ. This CDR3 spans 16 amino acids. V was shortened by 0 bases and J by 5 bases, with 16 bases between the two germline ends. CDR3 nucleotide sequence: TGCGCCAGCAGCTTGGTGCAGGGGGGAATAGGAGATACGCAGTATTTT. This sequence encodes CASSLVQGGIGDTQYF.

The chain has TRBV25-1 and TRBJ2-1; 7 bases line up with TRBD1. V lost 7 bases, J lost 2 bases, and 5 bases stayed unmatched. Germline CDR1 MGHDK, CDR2 SYGVNS. CDR3 length: 14 residues. The CDR3 here is CASKLQGAYNEQFF. The DNA of the CDR3 is TGTGCCAGCAAACTTCAGGGGGCCTACAATGAGCAGTTCTTC.

This chain uses TRBV10-3 with TRBJ2-3; TRBD1 matches 11 bases. This CDR3 is 15 amino acids long. Germline-derived CDR1 and CDR2 are ENHRY and SYGVKD. The J segment lost 6 bases and the V segment lost 11 bases, leaving 13 bases of the junction unmatched. Here the CDR3 reads CAVRTGGNTIDTQYF. The CDR3 DNA reads TGTGCCGTCCGGACAGGGGGCAATACAATCGATACGCAGTATTTT.

V gene TRBV14 combines with J gene TRBJ2-1; 8 bases align to TRBD2. The CDR3 contains 16 residues. Germline V gives CDR1 SGHDN, CDR2 FVKESK. After removal of 4 bases from V and 4 bases from J, the junction contained 9 bases not matched to a gene. The DNA of the CDR3 is TGTGCCAGCAGCCTCCTAGCGGGCCAGCCTTACAATGAGCAGTTCTTC. Its translation is CASSLLAGQPYNEQFF.

J is TRBJ1-6 and V is TRBV7-9, with TRBD1 identical over 10 bases. From germline, CDR1 is SEHNR and CDR2 FQNEAQ (reference sequence). This CDR3 region has 14 residues. V lost 4 bases and J lost 9; bases outside the gene matches: 3. Here the CDR3 reads CASSYGQGVSPLHF. The CDR3 DNA follows: TGTGCCAGCAGCTACGGACAGGGGGTTTCACCCCTCCACTTT.

The chain uses TRBV3-1 (or the pseudogene TRBV3-2) and TRBJ1-5; no clear D. Germline loops: CDR1 LGHDT, CDR2 YNNKEL (reference sequence). Trimming removed 1 base at V and 6 bases at J, with 13 bases between. This CDR3 contains 15 residues. CDR3: CASSQGLSEFQPQHF. CDR3 nucleotide sequence: TGTGCCAGCAGCCAAGGACTTTCGGAATTTCAGCCCCAGCATTTT.

The chain combines TRBV11-2 with TRBJ2-7; 7 nucleotides line up with TRBD1. With 1 base clipped from V and 2 bases from J, the junction kept 2 bases outside the gene matches. This CDR3 spans 14 amino acids. Germline CDR1 reads SGHAT; CDR2 reads FQNNGV. CDR3 residues: CASSLGGQPYEQYF. CDR3 nucleotides: TGTGCCAGCAGCTTAGGGGGACAGCCCTACGAGCAGTACTTC.

This chain uses TRBV4-1 with TRBJ2-2; 7 bases map to TRBD1. With 3 bases clipped from V and 6 bases from J, the junction kept 10 bases outside the gene matches. Germline V gene lookup returns CDR1 MGHRA and CDR2 YSYEKL. This CDR3 has 16 amino acids. CDR3 sequence reads: CASSHRQGFGSGELFF. The CDR3 DNA reads TGCGCCAGCAGCCACCGACAGGGTTTCGGATCCGGGGAGCTGTTTTTT.

The rearrangement uses TRBV5-6 and TRBJ2-3; 7 positions agree with TRBD2. The length of the CDR3 is 17 residues. Germline CDR1 reads SGHDT; CDR2 reads YYEEEE. The V and J ends lost 4 bases and 2 bases, in that order; junction bases with no gene match: 13. The CDR3 sequence is CASSPLRKRDYTDTQYF. The CDR3 region has the DNA TGTGCCAGCAGCCCATTGAGGAAGCGGGATTACACAGATACGCAGTATTTT.

A few counts support this clone. The V and J genes are TRBV23-1 and TRBJ2-3, with D maybe TRBD2 (5 bases). TRBV23-1 is reported as an ORF; its role is uncertain. The CDR3 spans 17 residues. Between the trimmed V and J ends, which lost 0 bases and 5 bases, there was a span of 18 bases. CDR3 loop: CASSQSEGNRLQDTQYF. The CDR3 coding sequence is TGCGCCAGCAGTCAATCTGAAGGGAACAGACTACAAGATACGCAGTATTTT.